These 15 T cell receptor beta chains share one sample of origin, sequenced in a study of shared clonotypes between healthy human individuals. The assay was immunoSEQ multiplex PCR, and TCRdb's table has in-frame clones only and misses some. The sample includes around 1.6 million clones, nearly 99% of them seen just once. Sequenced material: naive CD4+ T cells sorted from blood. Sample subset: CD45RA+ positively selected. All receptors come from a young man in good health.

The CDR3 DNA sequence: TGTGCCAGTAGTACCCAACTAGCGGGAGCGCAGTATTTT. Residues: CASSTQLAGAQYF. The V and J genes are TRBV19 and TRBJ2-3; 11 bases line up with TRBD2. The germline gives CDR1 LNHDA, CDR2 SQIVND (reference sequence). J lost 10 bases, V lost 4 bases, and 4 bases had no gene match. CDR3 length: 13 residues.

The V gene is TRBV18, the J gene TRBJ1-1; D perhaps matches TRBD1 (5 bases). This CDR3 has 13 residues. From germline, CDR1 is KGHSH and CDR2 LQKENI. Trimming pared 6 bases from V and 3 bases from J, leaving 11 bases between. CDR3 sequence (DNA): TGTGCCAGCTCGCGGGACCGATACACTGAAGCTTTCTTT. It codes for CASSRDRYTEAFF.

This clone appeared once. The chain has TRBV5-4 and TRBJ2-7; 15 bases agree with TRBD2. The CDR3 length is 17 residues. Germline lookup yields CDR1 SGHNT and CDR2 YYREEE (reference sequence). The V segment lost 4 bases and the J segment 1 base; nucleotides outside the gene matches: 6. CDR3 amino acids: CASSPGLAGGISYEQYF. The CDR3 coding sequence is TGTGCCAGCAGCCCAGGACTAGCGGGAGGGATATCCTACGAGCAGTACTTC.

This chain uses TRBV29-1 with TRBJ2-1, with 7 bases identical to TRBD1. Germline CDR1 is SQVTM and CDR2 is ANQGSEA. J gave up 6 bases and V 7 bases, and 9 bases lay outside the gene matches. This CDR3 contains 13 residues. CDR3 in amino acids: CSAQMTGPNEQFF. The CDR3 DNA reads as TGCAGCGCCCAGATGACAGGGCCCAATGAGCAGTTCTTC.

This clone was observed once. J is TRBJ2-7 and V is TRBV29-1; TRBD1 agrees at 7 bases. Germline CDR1 is SQVTM and CDR2 is ANQGSEA. The ends lost 4 bases at V and 2 bases at J; junction bases unmatched: 5. This CDR3 comprises 13 residues. As DNA, the CDR3 is TGCAGCGTTGCACAGGGGCTCGCCTACGAGCAGTACTTC. Its protein is CSVAQGLAYEQYF.

The chain links TRBV18 to TRBJ2-3; TRBD2 matches at 10 bases. This CDR3 is built from 16 residues. Germline-derived CDR1 and CDR2 are KGHSH and LQKENI. V gave up 5 bases and J gave up 0 bases; unmatched junction bases: 5. The CDR3 loop reads CASSEQLAGSTDTQYF. In DNA form, the CDR3 reads TGTGCCAGCTCAGAACAACTAGCGGGAAGCACAGATACGCAGTATTTT.

A word on this clone: Sequence at one end of the junction differs from germline and may be a read error. The chain uses TRBV7-9 and TRBJ2-2, with D unclear. The CDR3 covers 15 residues. Germline CDR1 and CDR2: SEHNR and FQNEAQ (reference sequence). CDR3 coding DNA: TGTGCCAGCAGGTTAGGCACGGCAAACACCGGGGAGCTGTTTTTT. Amino acid sequence: CASRLGTANTGELFF.

The chain is built from TRBV2 and TRBJ1-5; D ambiguous. Trimming left V 2 bases short and J 2 bases short, with 10 bases between. In germline, CDR1 is SNHLY, CDR2 FYNNEI. The length of the CDR3 is 15 residues. CDR3 DNA sequence: TGTGCCAGCAGTGAAACCCTAAGTGGCAATCAGCCCCAGCATTTT. Its protein product is CASSETLSGNQPQHF.

The V and J genes are TRBV28 and TRBJ2-7; TRBD1 matches 7 bases. CDR3 length: 14 residues. The germline V gene has CDR1 MDHEN and CDR2 SYDVKM. V lost 8 bases to trimming and J lost 3 bases; unmatched junction nucleotides: 10. As DNA, the CDR3 is TGTGCCAGCGGGACAGCGGAAGGTTTCTACGAGCAGTACTTC. It yields the protein CASGTAEGFYEQYF.

The chain combines TRBV7-9 with TRBJ2-1, with 11 nucleotides matching TRBD2. Germline CDR1 and CDR2: SEHNR and FQNEAQ (reference sequence). The CDR3 length is 17 residues. Trimming took 0 bases from V and 6 from J; bases not matched to a gene: 7. In DNA, the CDR3 is TGTGCCAGCAGCTTAGCGCTTAGCGGGAGGGCCCCCAATGAGCAGTTCTTC. This gives the protein CASSLALSGRAPNEQFF.

This clone is a singleton in its sample. The V gene is TRBV29-1, the J gene TRBJ2-2; 13 bases line up with TRBD2. Germline CDR1 is SQVTM and CDR2 is ANQGSEA. J gave up 4 bases and V 5 bases, and 4 bases lay outside the gene matches. This CDR3 region has 15 residues. CDR3 DNA sequence: TGCAGCGTTCGACTAGCGGGAGGACCCACCGGGGAGCTGTTTTTT. This translates into CSVRLAGGPTGELFF.

The chain uses TRBV28 and TRBJ2-2, with a weak D call TRBD1 (6 bases). Trimming pared 3 bases from V and 3 bases from J, leaving 11 bases between. Germline CDR1 and CDR2: MDHEN and SYDVKM. The CDR3 runs 15 residues. The CDR3 reads CASSFGTLYTGELFF. In DNA form, the CDR3 reads TGTGCCAGCAGTTTTGGGACATTATACACCGGGGAGCTGTTTTTT.

The V call is TRBV13, the J call TRBJ1-2; perhaps TRBD1 as D (5 bases). With 5 bases removed from V and 3 bases from J, the gap between germline ends came to 31 bases. CDR1 PRHDT and CDR2 FYEKMQ come from the germline V gene (reference sequence). The CDR3 contains 20 residues. CDR3 amino acids: CASSKPFPVRGTPVDYGYTF. The CDR3 coding sequence is TGTGCCAGCAGCAAACCCTTTCCGGTCCGGGGCACACCCGTAGACTATGGCTACACCTTC.

This clone was counted once. This chain links TRBV5-4 with TRBJ2-6; no clear D gene. Trimming stripped 0 bases from V and 0 bases from J, with 7 bases between. The germline V gene encodes CDR1 SGHNT and CDR2 YYREEE (reference sequence). This CDR3 is 16 amino acids long. CDR3 DNA: TGTGCCAGCAGCTTGGGAGGATACTCTGGGGCCAACGTCCTGACTTTC. Amino acids: CASSLGGYSGANVLTF.

The chain uses TRBV2 and TRBJ2-7; no reliable D call. The CDR3 has 13 residues. Germline assignment: CDR1 SNHLY and CDR2 FYNNEI. V lost 9 bases and J 2 bases, leaving 14 bases between the germline ends. The CDR3 here is CASYKVPTYEQYF. CDR3 nucleotides: TGTGCCAGTTACAAAGTCCCGACCTACGAGCAGTACTTC.